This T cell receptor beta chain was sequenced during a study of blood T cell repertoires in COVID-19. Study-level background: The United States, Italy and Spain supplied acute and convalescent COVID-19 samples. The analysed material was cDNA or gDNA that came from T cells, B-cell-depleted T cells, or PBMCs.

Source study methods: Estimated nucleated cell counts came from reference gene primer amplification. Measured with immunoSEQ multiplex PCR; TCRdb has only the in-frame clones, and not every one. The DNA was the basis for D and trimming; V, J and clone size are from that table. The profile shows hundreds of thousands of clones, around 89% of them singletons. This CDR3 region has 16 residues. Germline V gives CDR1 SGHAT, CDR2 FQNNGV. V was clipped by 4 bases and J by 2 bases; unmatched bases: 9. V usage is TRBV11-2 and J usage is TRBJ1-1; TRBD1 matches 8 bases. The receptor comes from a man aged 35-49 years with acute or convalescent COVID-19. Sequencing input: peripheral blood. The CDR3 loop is CASSSIRGPTNTEAFF. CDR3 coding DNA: TGTGCCAGCAGCTCGATCAGGGGGCCTACCAACACTGAAGCTTTCTTT.